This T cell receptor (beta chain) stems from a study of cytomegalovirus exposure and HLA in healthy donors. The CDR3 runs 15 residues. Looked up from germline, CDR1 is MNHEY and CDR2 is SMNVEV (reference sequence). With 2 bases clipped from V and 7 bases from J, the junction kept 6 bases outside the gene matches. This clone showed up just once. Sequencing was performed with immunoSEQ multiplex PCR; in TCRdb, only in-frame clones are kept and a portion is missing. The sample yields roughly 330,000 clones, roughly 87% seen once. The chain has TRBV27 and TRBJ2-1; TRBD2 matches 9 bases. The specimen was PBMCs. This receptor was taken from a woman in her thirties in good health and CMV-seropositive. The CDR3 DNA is TGTGCCAGCAGTTTAACTAGCGCGGGGGGGAATGAGCAGTTCTTC. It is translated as CASSLTSAGGNEQFF.